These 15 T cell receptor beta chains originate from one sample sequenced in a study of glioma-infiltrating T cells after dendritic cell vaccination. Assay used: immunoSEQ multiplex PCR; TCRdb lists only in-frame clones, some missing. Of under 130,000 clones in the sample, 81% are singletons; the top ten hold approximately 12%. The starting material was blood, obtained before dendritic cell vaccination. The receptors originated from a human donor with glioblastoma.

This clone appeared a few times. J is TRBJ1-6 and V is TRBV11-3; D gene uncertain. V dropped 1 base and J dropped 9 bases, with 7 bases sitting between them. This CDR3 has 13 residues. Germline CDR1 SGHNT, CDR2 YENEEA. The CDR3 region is CASSLVGSSPLHF. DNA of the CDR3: TGTGCCAGCAGCTTAGTCGGGAGTTCACCCCTCCACTTT.

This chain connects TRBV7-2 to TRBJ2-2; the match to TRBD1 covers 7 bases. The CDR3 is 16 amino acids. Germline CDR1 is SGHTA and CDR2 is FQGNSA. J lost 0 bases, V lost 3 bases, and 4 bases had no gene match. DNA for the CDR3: TGTGCCAGCAGCTTCCGGACAGGCCCGAACACCGGGGAGCTGTTTTTT. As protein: CASSFRTGPNTGELFF.

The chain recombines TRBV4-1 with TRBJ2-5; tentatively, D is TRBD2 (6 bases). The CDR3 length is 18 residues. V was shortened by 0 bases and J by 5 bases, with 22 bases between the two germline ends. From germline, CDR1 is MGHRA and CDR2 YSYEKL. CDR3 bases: TGCGCCAGCAGCCAAGAGGGGTCGTATGGGGAGGCACAGGAGACCCAGTACTTC. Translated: CASSQEGSYGEAQETQYF.

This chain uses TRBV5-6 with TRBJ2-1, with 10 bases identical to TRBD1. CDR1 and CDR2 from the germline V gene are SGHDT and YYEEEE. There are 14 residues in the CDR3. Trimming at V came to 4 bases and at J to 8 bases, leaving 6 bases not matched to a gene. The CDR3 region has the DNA TGTGCCAGCAGCCCACGGACAGGGGGGCATGAGCAGTTCTTC. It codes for CASSPRTGGHEQFF.

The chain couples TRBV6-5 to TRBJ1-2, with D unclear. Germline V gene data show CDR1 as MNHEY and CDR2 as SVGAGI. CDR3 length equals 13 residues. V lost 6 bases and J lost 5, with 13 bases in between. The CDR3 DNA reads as TGTGCCAGCAGACAGACCGGATCATATGGCTACACCTTC. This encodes CASRQTGSYGYTF.

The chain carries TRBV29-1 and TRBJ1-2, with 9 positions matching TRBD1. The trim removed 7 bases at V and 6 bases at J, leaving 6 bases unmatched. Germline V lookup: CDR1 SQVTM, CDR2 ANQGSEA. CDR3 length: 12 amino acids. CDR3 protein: CSERGQGDGYTF. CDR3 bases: TGCAGCGAGAGGGGACAGGGAGATGGCTACACCTTC.

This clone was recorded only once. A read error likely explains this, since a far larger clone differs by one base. The DNA for the CDR3 is TGTGCCATCAGAAATACCGGGACAGGGGGCTACGAGCAGTACTTC. Translation: CAIRNTGTGGYEQYF. V is TRBV10-3 and J is TRBJ2-5; 11 bases map to TRBD1. Judging by the DNA end, TRBJ2-7 fits better; the J call may be wrong. Germline assignment: CDR1 ENHRY and CDR2 SYGVKD. The CDR3 is 15 residues long.

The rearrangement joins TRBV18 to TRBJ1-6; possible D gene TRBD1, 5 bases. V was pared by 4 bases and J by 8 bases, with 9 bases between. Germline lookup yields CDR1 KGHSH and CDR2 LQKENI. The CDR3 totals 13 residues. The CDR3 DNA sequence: TGTGCCAGCTCACTCAGGGAGGATTCACCCCTCCACTTT. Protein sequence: CASSLREDSPLHF.

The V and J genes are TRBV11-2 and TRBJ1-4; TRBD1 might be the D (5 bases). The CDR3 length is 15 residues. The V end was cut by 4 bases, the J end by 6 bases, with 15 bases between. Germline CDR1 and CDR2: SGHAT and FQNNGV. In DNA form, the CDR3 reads TGTGCCAGCAGCTCTGCCCACGGGGGAGATGAAAAACTGTTTTTT. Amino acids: CASSSAHGGDEKLFF.

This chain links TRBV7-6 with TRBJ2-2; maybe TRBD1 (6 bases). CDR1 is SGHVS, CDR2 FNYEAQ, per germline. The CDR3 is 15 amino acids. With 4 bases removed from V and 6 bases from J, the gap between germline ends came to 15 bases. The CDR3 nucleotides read TGTGCCAGCAGCTCCGGCCAGGGGTGGGCCGGGGAGCTGTTTTTT. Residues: CASSSGQGWAGELFF.

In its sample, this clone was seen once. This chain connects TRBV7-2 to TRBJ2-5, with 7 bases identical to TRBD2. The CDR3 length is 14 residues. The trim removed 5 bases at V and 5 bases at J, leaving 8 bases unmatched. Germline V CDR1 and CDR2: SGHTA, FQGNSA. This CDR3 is CASSQGGDGETQYF. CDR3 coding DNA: TGTGCCAGCAGCCAGGGAGGGGACGGGGAGACCCAGTACTTC.

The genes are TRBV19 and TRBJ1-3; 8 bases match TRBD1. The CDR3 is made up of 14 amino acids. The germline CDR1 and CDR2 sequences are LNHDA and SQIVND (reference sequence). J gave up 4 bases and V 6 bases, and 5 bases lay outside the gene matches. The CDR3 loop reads CASSDRGQGNTIYF. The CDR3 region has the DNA TGTGCCAGTAGCGACAGGGGTCAGGGAAACACCATATATTTT.

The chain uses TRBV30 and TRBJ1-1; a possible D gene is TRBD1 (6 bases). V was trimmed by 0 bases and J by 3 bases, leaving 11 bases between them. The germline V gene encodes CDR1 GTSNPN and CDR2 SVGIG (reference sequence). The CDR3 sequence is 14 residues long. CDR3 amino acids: CAWSVITGYTEAFF. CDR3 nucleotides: TGTGCCTGGAGTGTGATAACAGGGTACACTGAAGCTTTCTTT.

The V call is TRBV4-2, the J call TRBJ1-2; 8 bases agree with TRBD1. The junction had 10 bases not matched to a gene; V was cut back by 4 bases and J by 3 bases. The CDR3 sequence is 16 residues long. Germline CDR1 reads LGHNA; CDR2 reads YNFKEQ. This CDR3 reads CASSPQGQVRDYGYTF. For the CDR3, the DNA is TGTGCCAGCAGCCCCCAGGGACAGGTTCGGGACTATGGCTACACCTTC.

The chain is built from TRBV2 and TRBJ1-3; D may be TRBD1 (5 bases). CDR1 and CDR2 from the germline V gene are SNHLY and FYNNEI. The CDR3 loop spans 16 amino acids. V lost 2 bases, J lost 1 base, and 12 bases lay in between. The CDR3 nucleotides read TGTGCCAGCAGTGAACTCGGGAGGGGATCTGGAAACACCATATATTTT. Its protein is CASSELGRGSGNTIYF.